The clone carrying this T cell receptor (beta chain) showed up just a few times. Its antigen is not identified. The germline CDR1 and CDR2 sequences are SEHNR and FQNEAQ (reference sequence). J lost 5 bases, V lost 7 bases, and 10 bases had no gene match. The CDR3 has 15 residues. Assay used: immunoSEQ multiplex PCR; TCRdb lists only in-frame clones, some missing. The sample includes about a million clones, approximately 76% of them seen just once. The donors, healthy adults who were HIV-negative, had experienced no recent acute infections or vaccinations. All of the donors resided in Nashville, Tennessee, and each was a Caucasian adult. This entry belongs to a study of shared clonotypes between healthy human individuals. Looking at the study overall: Donors were a couple of women and a few men aged 18 to 49.

Study-wide points: Rarefaction revealed incomplete sorted-subset sequencing despite large depth.

The material sequenced was memory CD4+ T cells sorted from blood. Regarding subset: CD45RA-negative fraction. The V and J genes are TRBV7-9 and TRBJ1-4; 7 nucleotides agree with TRBD1. The TCR was taken from a young man in good health. This chain's CDR3 is CASTRRLGGNEKLFF. The CDR3 DNA sequence: TGTGCCAGCACCCGAAGACTAGGGGGCAATGAAAAACTGTTTTTT.